This TCR beta chain was retrieved from a study of control samples from healthy donors and cancer patients. Sequencing used immunoSEQ multiplex PCR; TCRdb keeps in-frame clones, though not all of them. The data show approximately 150,000 clones, more than 85% seen once. This CDR3 has 14 amino acids. V lost 5 bases and J lost 7; bases outside the gene matches: 5. The germline V gene has CDR1 MDHEN and CDR2 SYDVKM. This TCR came from a man aged 30 to 39 in good health. The sample consisted of blood. The chain uses TRBV28 and TRBJ2-1, with 10 bases lining up with TRBD2. CDR3 in DNA: TGTGCCAGCAGTAGAGCGGGGGGGATTAATGAGCAGTTCTTC. Its translation: CASSRAGGINEQFF. Supplemented by reference TRBV28 and TRBJ2-1, the full variable domain reads DVKVTQSSRYLVKRTGEKVFLECVQDMDHENMFWYRQDPGLGLRLIYFSYDVKMKEKGDIPEGYSVSREKKERFSLILESASTNQTSMYLCASSRAGGINEQFFGPGTRLTVL.